This T cell receptor beta chain stems from a study of blood T cell repertoires in COVID-19. Study context: Sites across the United States, Italy and Spain contributed samples from acute and convalescent COVID-19. PBMCs, B-cell-depleted T cells, or T cells were the source of the cDNA or gDNA that made up the material.

As originally analysed: Estimation of nucleated cell counts was performed using reference gene primer amplification. Some clones are missing from TCRdb's copy, which holds only in-frame ones; the method was immunoSEQ multiplex PCR. V, J and clone size reflect that table, while D and trimming were determined from the DNA. The sample includes roughly 73,000 clones, roughly four fifths of them seen just once. Sequences were obtained from peripheral blood. The sequence was collected from a woman in her 70s with acute or convalescent COVID-19.

The CDR3 protein is CATSKQSYNSPLHF. The CDR3 DNA reads as TGTGCCACCAGCAAACAGTCCTATAATTCACCCCTCCACTTT. The V call is TRBV15, the J call TRBJ1-6, with D uncertain. Germline V gene data show CDR1 as LNHNV and CDR2 as YYDKDF (reference sequence). This CDR3 is 14 amino acids long. With 4 bases removed from V and 1 base from J, the gap between germline ends came to 5 bases.